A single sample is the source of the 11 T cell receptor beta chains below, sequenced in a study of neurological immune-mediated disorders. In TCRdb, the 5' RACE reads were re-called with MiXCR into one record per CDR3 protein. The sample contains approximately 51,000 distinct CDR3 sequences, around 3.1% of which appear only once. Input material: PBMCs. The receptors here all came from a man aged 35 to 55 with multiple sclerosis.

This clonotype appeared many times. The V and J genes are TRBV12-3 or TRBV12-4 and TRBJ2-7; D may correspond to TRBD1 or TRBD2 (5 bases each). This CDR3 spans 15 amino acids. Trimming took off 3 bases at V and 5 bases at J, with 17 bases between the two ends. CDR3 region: CASSFGTYLYHEQYF. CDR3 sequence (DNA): TGTGCCAGCAGTTTTGGGACCTACCTCTACCACGAGCAGTACTTC.

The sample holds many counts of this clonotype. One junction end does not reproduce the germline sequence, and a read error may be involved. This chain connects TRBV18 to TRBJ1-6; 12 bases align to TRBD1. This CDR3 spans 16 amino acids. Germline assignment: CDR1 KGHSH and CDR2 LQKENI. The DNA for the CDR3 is TGTGCCAGCTCACCCCTTGGGACAGGGGGCGGCTCACCCCTCAACTTT. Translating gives CASSPLGTGGGSPLNF.

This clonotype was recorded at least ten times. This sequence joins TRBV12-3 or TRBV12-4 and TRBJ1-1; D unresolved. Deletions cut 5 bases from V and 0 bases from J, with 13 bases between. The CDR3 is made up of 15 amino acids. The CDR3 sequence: CASSPRGGVNTEAFF. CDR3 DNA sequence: TGTGCCAGCAGTCCCCGGGGAGGTGTGAACACTGAAGCTTTCTTT.

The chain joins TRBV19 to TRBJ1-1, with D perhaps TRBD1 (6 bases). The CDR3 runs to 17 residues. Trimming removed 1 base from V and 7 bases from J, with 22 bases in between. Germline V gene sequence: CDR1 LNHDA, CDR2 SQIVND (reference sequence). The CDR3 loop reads CASSIGGHRVVFGEAFF. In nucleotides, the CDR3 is TGTGCCAGTAGTATAGGGGGACACCGCGTGGTTTTTGGTGAAGCTTTCTTT.

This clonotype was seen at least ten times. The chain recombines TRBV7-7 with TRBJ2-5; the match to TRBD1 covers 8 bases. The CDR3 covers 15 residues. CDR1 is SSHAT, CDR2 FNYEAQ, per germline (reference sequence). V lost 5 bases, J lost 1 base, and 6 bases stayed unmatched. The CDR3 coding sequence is TGTGCCAGCAGCCGAAATCAGGGGGCCCAAGAGACCCAGTACTTC. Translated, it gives CASSRNQGAQETQYF.

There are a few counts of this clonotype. This CDR3 reads CATSDQQGLAAQETQYF. The CDR3 DNA is TGTGCCACCAGTGACCAGCAGGGACTAGCGGCCCAAGAGACCCAGTACTTC. The genes are TRBV24-1 and TRBJ2-5, with 11 bases matching TRBD2. The CDR3 sequence is 17 residues long. After removal of 4 bases from V and 1 base from J, the junction contained 7 bases not matched to a gene. Germline CDR1 is KGHDR and CDR2 is SFDVKD.

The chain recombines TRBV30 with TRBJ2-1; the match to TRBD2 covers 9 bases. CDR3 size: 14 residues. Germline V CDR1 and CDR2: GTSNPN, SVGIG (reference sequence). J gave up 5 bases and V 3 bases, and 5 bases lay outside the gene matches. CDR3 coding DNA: TGTGCCTGGAGCAAAGCGGGGGGCCACAATGAGCAGTTCTTC. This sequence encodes CAWSKAGGHNEQFF. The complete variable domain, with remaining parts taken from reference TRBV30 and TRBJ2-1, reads SQTIHQWPATLVQPVGSPLSLECTVEGTSNPNLYWYRQAAGRGLQLLFYSVGIGQISSEVPQNLSASRPQDRQFILSSKKLLLSDSGFYLCAWSKAGGHNEQFFGPGTRLTVL.

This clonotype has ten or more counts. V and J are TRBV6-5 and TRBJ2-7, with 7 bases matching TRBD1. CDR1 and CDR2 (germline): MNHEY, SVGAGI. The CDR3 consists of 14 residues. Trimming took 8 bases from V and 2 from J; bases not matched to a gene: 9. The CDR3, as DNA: TGTGCCAGCGTGAGTCCAGGGGGTGCCTACGAGCAGTACTTC. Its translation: CASVSPGGAYEQYF.

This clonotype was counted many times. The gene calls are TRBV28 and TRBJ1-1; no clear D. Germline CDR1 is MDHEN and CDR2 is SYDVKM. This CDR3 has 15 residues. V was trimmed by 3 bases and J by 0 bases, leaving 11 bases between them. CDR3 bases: TGTGCCAGCAGTTTTTACGGGAGAGTGAACACTGAAGCTTTCTTT. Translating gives CASSFYGRVNTEAFF.

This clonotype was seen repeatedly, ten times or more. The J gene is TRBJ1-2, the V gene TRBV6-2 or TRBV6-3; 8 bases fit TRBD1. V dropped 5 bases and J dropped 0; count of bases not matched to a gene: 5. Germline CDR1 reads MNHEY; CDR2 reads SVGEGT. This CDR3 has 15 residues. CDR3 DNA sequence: TGTGCCAGCAGTGATCCAGGGGGCCCTAACTATGGCTACACCTTC. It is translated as CASSDPGGPNYGYTF.

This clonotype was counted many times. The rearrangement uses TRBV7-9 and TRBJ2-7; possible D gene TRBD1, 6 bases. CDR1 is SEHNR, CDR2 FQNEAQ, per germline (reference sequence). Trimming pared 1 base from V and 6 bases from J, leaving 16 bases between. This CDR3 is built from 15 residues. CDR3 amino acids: CASSLGGQGLGEQYF. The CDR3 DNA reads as TGTGCCAGCAGCTTAGGAGGGCAGGGGCTCGGCGAGCAGTACTTC.